This TCR beta chain was identified in a study of blood T cell repertoires in COVID-19. About the research overall: There were acute and convalescent COVID-19 samples, and they came from the United States, Italy and Spain. The analysed material was cDNA or gDNA that came from T cells, B-cell-depleted T cells, or PBMCs.

In the authors' methods: By means of reference gene primer amplification, nucleated cell counts were estimated. Profiling relied on immunoSEQ multiplex PCR, and the TCRdb table lists in-frame clones only, not all of them. V and J calls and clone size come straight from that table; D and trimming were deduced from the DNA. Among 100,000 or so clones listed, 90% to 95% were seen once. This clone was recorded only once. The germline V gene has CDR1 MNHEY and CDR2 SVGAGI. CDR3 length: 14 residues. V lost 8 bases, J lost 5 bases, and 18 bases lay in between. The receptor was isolated from a human donor with active COVID-19. The donor label of this sample is uncertain. V is TRBV6-5 and J is TRBJ1-2; TRBD1 is a possible D gene (6 bases). The sequenced sample was peripheral blood. The CDR3 sequence is CASSLSTGLYGYTF. In DNA form, the CDR3 reads TGTGCCAGCTCGCTCAGTACAGGGCTTTATGGCTACACCTTC.